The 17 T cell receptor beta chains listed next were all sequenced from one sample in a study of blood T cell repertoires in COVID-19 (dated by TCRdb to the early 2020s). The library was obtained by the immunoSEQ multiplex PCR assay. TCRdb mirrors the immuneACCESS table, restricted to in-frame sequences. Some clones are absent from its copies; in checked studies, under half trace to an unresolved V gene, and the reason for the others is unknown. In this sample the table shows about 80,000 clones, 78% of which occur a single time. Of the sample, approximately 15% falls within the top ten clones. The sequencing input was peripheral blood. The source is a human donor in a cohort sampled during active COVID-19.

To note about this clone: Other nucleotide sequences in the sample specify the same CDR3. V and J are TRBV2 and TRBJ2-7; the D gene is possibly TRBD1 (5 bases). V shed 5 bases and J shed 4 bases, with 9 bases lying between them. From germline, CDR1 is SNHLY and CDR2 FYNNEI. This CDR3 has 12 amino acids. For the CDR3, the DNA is TGTGCCAGCAGTCTTCCAGGGTACGAGCAGTACGTC. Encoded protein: CASSLPGYEQYV.

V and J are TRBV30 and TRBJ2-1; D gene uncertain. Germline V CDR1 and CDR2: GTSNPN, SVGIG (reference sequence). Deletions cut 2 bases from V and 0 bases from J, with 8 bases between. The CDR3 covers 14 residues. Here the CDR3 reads CAWSNLSSYNEQFF. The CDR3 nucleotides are TGTGCCTGGAGTAACCTCAGCTCCTACAATGAGCAGTTCTTC.

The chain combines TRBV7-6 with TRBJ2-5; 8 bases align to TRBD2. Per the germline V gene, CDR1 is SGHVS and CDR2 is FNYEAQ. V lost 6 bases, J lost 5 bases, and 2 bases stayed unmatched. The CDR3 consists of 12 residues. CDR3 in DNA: TGTGCCAGCAGGGGCGGGAGGGAGACCCAGTACTTC. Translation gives CASRGGRETQYF. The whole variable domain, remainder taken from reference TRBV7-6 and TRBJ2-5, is GAGVSQSPRYKVTKRGQDVALRCDPISGHVSLYWYRQALGQGPEFLTYFNYEAQQDKSGLPNDRFSAERPEGSISTLTIQRTEQRDSAMYRCASRGGRETQYFGPGTRLLVL.

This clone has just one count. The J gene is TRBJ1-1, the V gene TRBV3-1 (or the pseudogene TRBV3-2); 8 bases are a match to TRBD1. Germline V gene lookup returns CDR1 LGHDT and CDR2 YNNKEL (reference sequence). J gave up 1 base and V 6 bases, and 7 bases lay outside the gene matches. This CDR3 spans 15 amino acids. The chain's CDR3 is CASSHSGQGNTEAFF. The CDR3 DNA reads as TGTGCCAGCAGTCATTCCGGACAGGGGAACACTGAAGCTTTCTTT.

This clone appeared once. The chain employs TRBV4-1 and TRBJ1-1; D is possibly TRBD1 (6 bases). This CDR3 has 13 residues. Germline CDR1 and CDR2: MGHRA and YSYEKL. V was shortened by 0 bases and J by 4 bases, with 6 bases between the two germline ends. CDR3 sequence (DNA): TGCGCCAGCAGCCAAGAAGGGGGCACTGAAGCTTTCTTT. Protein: CASSQEGGTEAFF.

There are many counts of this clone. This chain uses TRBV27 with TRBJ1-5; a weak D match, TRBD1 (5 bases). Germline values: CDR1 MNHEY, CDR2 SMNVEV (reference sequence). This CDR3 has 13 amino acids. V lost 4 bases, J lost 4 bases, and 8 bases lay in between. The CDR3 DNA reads TGTGCCAGCAGTTCGGGGGAAAATCAGCCCCAGCATTTT. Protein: CASSSGENQPQHF.

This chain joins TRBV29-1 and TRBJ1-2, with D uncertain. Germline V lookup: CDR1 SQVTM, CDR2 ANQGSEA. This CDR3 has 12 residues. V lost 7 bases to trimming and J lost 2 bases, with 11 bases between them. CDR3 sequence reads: CSAAGKNYGYTF. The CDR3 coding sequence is TGCAGCGCGGCAGGCAAAAACTATGGCTACACCTTC.

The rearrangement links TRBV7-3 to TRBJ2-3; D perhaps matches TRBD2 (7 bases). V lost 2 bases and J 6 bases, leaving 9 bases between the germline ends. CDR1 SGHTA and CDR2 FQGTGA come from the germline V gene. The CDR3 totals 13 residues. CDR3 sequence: CASSLGGADTQYF. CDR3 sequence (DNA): TGTGCCAGCAGCTTAGGGGGGGCGGATACGCAGTATTTT.

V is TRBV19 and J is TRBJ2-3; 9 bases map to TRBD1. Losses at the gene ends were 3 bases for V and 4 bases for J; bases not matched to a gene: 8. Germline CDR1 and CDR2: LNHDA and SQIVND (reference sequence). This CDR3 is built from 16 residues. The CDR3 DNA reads TGTGCCAGTAGTATTCGTACAGGGGGCCGCGCAGATACGCAGTATTTT. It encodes CASSIRTGGRADTQYF.

DNA of the CDR3: TGTGCCACCAGTGATCCGGGAGAGAGCTCCTACGAGCAGTACGTC. Translation gives CATSDPGESSYEQYV. The chain is built from TRBV24-1 and TRBJ2-7; tentatively, D is TRBD2 (6 bases). Trimming removed 3 bases from V and 0 bases from J, with 11 bases in between. The CDR3 length is 15 residues. CDR1 and CDR2 (germline): KGHDR, SFDVKD.

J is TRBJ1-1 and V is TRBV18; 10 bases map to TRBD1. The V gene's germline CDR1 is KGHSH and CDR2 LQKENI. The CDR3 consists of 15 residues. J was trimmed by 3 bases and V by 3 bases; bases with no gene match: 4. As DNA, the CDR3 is TGTGCCAGCTCACCGTTGGGGACAGGGGACACTGAAGCTTTCTTT. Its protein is CASSPLGTGDTEAFF. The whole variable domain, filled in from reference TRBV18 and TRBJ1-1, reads NAGVMQNPRHLVRRRGQEARLRCSPMKGHSHVYWYRQLPEEGLKFMVYLQKENIIDESGMPKERFSAEFPKEGPSILRIQQVVRGDSAAYFCASSPLGTGDTEAFFGQGTRLTVV.

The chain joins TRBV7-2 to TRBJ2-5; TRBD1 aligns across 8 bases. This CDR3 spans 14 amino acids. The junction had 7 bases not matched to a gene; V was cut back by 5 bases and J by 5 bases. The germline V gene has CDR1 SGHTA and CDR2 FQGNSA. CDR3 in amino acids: CASSLGQGMETQYF. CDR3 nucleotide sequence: TGTGCCAGCAGCCTCGGACAGGGTATGGAGACCCAGTACTTC.

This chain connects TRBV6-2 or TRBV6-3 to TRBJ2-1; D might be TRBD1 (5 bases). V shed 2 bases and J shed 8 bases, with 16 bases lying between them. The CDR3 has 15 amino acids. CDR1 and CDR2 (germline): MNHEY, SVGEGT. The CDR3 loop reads CASSYGQGLGDEQFF. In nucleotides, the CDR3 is TGTGCCAGCAGTTACGGGCAGGGATTAGGGGATGAGCAGTTCTTC.

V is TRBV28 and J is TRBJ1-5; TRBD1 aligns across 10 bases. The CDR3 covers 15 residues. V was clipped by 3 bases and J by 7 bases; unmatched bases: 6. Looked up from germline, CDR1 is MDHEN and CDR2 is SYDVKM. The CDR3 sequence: CASSFEDRGRQPQHF. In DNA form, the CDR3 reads TGTGCCAGCAGTTTCGAAGACAGGGGGCGACAGCCCCAGCATTTT.

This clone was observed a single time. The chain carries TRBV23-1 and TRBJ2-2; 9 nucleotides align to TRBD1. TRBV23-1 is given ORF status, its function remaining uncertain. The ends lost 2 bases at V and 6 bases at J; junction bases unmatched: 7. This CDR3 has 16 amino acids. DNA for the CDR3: TGCGCCAGCAGTCAAAGGGGGACAGGGACCTCCGGGGAGCTGTTTTTT. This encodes CASSQRGTGTSGELFF.

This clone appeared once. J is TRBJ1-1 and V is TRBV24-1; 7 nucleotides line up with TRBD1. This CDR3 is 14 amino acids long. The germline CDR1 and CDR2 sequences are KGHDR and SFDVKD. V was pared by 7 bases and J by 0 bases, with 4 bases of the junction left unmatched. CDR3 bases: TGTGCCACCAGACAGGGGTCCATGAACACTGAAGCTTTCTTT. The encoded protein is CATRQGSMNTEAFF.

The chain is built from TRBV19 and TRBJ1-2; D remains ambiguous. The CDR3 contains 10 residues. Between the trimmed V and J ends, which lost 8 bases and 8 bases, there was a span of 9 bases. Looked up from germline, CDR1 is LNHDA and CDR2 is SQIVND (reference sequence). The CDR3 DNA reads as TGTGCCAGTTCGCGAAACGGCTACACCTTC. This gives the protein CASSRNGYTF.